This T cell receptor (beta chain) was sequenced during a study of patients and donors after allogeneic stem cell transplantation. Germline values: CDR1 MGHRA, CDR2 YSYEKL. Trimming cost V 1 base and J 6 bases, with 15 bases left between them. The CDR3 consists of 15 residues. This clonotype has ten or more counts. TCRdb recomputed calls from the RT-PCR reads with MiXCR, one row per CDR3 protein. The sample consists of 900,000 to 1,000,000 distinct CDR3 sequences, more than 15% of them appearing once. Material for sequencing was blood, either unsorted or a sorted T cell fraction (not recorded which). The clonotype originates from a human donor who was either an allogeneic HSCT recipient or a stem cell or donor lymphocyte infusion donor (not recorded which). It is not recorded whose cells these are; they may come from a transplant donor. The chain combines TRBV4-1 with TRBJ1-1; possibly TRBD1 for D (5 bases). The CDR3 bases are TGCGCCAGCAGCCAAGGGGGCAGGGTAGTAGCTGAAGCTTTCTTT. Its protein product is CASSQGGRVVAEAFF.